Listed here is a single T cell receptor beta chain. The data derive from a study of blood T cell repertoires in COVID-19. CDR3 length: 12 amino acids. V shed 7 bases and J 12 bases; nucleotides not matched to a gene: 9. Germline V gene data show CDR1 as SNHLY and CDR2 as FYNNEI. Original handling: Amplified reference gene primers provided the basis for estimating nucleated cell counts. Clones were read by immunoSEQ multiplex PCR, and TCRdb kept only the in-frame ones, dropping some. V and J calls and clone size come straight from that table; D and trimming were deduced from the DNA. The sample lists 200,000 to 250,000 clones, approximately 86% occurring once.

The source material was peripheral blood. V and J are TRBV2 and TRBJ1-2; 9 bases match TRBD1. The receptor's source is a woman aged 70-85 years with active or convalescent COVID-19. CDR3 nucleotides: TGTGCCAGCAATGGGGACAGGGCAAGGAACACCTTC. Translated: CASNGDRARNTF.